This passage covers 19 T cell receptor beta chains from one sample sequenced in a study of T cell responses to AZD1222 COVID-19 vaccine. Sequencing was performed with immunoSEQ multiplex PCR; in TCRdb, only in-frame clones are kept and a portion is missing. There are approximately 150,000 clones in the sample; almost 95% occur only once, and approximately 9% lies in the top ten. Sequenced here: peripheral blood, sampled 28 days after the second AZD1222 dose. The receptors shown here come from an adult who received the AZD1222 COVID-19 vaccine.

The genes are TRBV10-3 and TRBJ2-6; D not certain. The CDR3 consists of 17 residues. The ends were cut back, 6 bases at V and 0 bases at J, with 15 bases in the middle. CDR1 is ENHRY and CDR2 is SYGVKD in the germline V gene. CDR3 loop: CAISDPSKTSGANVLTF. Written as DNA, the CDR3 is TGTGCCATCAGCGATCCTTCCAAAACCTCTGGGGCCAACGTCCTGACTTTC.

The rearrangement joins TRBV19 to TRBJ1-1, with TRBD1 matching 9 bases. Looked up from germline, CDR1 is LNHDA and CDR2 is SQIVND (reference sequence). The trim removed 5 bases at V and 1 base at J, leaving 8 bases unmatched. The CDR3 is made up of 16 amino acids. The CDR3 nucleotides read TGTGCCAGTAGTCGCCTACAGGGGGCTGGGAACACTGAAGCTTTCTTT. Translating gives CASSRLQGAGNTEAFF.

The V call is TRBV27, the J call TRBJ1-6; possibly TRBD1 for D (5 bases). This CDR3 region has 14 residues. Germline V CDR1 and CDR2: MNHEY, SMNVEV (reference sequence). V lost 6 bases to trimming and J lost 7 bases, with 13 bases between them. The CDR3 region has the DNA TGTGCCAGCAGCTACAGGAGATCCAATTCACCCCTCCACTTT. It is translated as CASSYRRSNSPLHF.

The chain has TRBV28 and TRBJ2-3; 7 bases align to TRBD1. Germline V gene sequence: CDR1 MDHEN, CDR2 SYDVKM. J gave up 9 bases and V 10 bases, and 16 bases lay outside the gene matches. The CDR3 extends over 14 amino acids. The CDR3 DNA is TGTGCCACCGAGGGCCCGACAGGGCCCCAAACGCAGTATTTT. Protein product: CATEGPTGPQTQYF.

The sample holds one count of this clone. The chain employs TRBV5-8 and TRBJ1-2; D ambiguous. The CDR3 is 12 residues long. Germline lookup yields CDR1 SGHTS and CDR2 YDEGEE. V lost 9 bases to trimming and J lost 4 bases, with 13 bases between them. The CDR3 loop reads CAMTKEVYGYTF. CDR3 coding DNA: TGTGCCATGACGAAGGAGGTCTATGGCTACACCTTC.

The genes are TRBV9 and TRBJ2-3; 10 bases map to TRBD2. Germline CDR1 and CDR2: SGDLS and YYNGEE. With 4 bases clipped from V and 1 base from J, the junction kept 6 bases outside the gene matches. This CDR3 has 16 residues. Here the CDR3 reads CASSLSGTSGTDTQYF. The CDR3 DNA sequence: TGTGCCAGCAGCCTCTCCGGGACTAGCGGCACAGATACGCAGTATTTT.

The V and J genes are TRBV3-1 (or the pseudogene TRBV3-2) and TRBJ1-2, with D unclear. CDR3 size: 15 residues. The V gene lost 1 base and the J gene lost 8 bases, with 17 bases spanning the gap. Looked up from germline, CDR1 is LGHDT and CDR2 is YNNKEL (reference sequence). The CDR3 DNA is TGTGCCAGCAGCCAAGGGATGGAAAGGGTCAAAGGCTACACCTTC. Translating it yields CASSQGMERVKGYTF.

This chain joins TRBV19 and TRBJ1-2; D is perhaps TRBD1 (5 bases). The germline CDR1 and CDR2 sequences are LNHDA and SQIVND (reference sequence). This CDR3 region has 14 residues. Deletions cut 2 bases from V and 4 bases from J, with 11 bases between. As DNA, the CDR3 is TGTGCCAGTAGTATATCGGGGCCGGGCTATGGCTACACCTTC. Translating gives CASSISGPGYGYTF. The full variable domain, with the rest looked up from reference TRBV19 and TRBJ1-2, is DGGITQSPKYLFRKEGQNVTLSCEQNLNHDAMYWYRQDPGQGLRLIYYSQIVNDFQKGDIAEGYSVSREKKESFPLTVTSAQKNPTAFYLCASSISGPGYGYTFGSGTRLTVV.

The rearrangement joins TRBV10-3 to TRBJ1-6; D gene unclear. The CDR3 is 13 amino acids. CDR1 is ENHRY, CDR2 SYGVKD, per germline. Trimming shortened V by 7 bases and J by 7 bases, and 11 bases separated the two germline ends. CDR3 sequence: CAINGRMNSPLHF. The CDR3 nucleotides read TGTGCCATCAATGGACGGATGAATTCACCCCTCCACTTT.

V gene TRBV14 combines with J gene TRBJ2-7; D is unresolved. There are 13 residues in the CDR3. Trimming shortened V by 3 bases and J by 7 bases, and 13 bases separated the two germline ends. Germline lookup yields CDR1 SGHDN and CDR2 FVKESK. CDR3 sequence (DNA): TGTGCCAGCAGCCAGATCCAAACTGTAGAGCAGTACTTC. Its translation: CASSQIQTVEQYF. Full variable domain (outside the CDR3, taken from reference TRBV14 and TRBJ2-7): EAGVTQFPSHSVIEKGQTVTLRCDPISGHDNLYWYRRVMGKEIKFLLHFVKESKQDESGMPNNRFLAERTGGTYSTLKVQPAELEDSGVYFCASSQIQTVEQYFGPGTRLTVT.

This sequence joins TRBV20-1 and TRBJ1-1; weak D call: TRBD1 (5 bases). CDR1 is DFQATT and CDR2 is SNEGSKA in the germline V gene (reference sequence). The V end lost 0 bases, the J end lost 8 bases, and 7 bases lay between the germline ends. This CDR3 has 11 amino acids. CDR3 coding DNA: TGCAGTGCTAGAGAAGACAGAGAAGCTTTCTTT. Translated, it gives CSAREDREAFF.

The J gene is TRBJ1-6, the V gene TRBV5-8; a weak D match, TRBD1 (6 bases). Trimming removed 4 bases from V and 8 bases from J, with 16 bases in between. This CDR3 spans 15 amino acids. From germline, CDR1 is SGHTS and CDR2 YDEGEE. The CDR3 loop is CASSPRTARDSPLHF. The CDR3 nucleotides are TGTGCCAGCAGCCCGAGGACAGCCCGCGATTCACCCCTCCACTTT.

The J gene is TRBJ1-2, the V gene TRBV5-1; D gene unclear. V lost 4 bases, J lost 6 bases, and 16 bases lay in between. The CDR3 has 14 residues. Germline assignment: CDR1 SGHRS and CDR2 YFSETQ. CDR3 sequence reads: CASSQSSGGHGYTF. Here the CDR3 DNA reads TGCGCCAGCAGCCAATCATCTGGAGGGCATGGCTACACCTTC.

The V gene is TRBV29-1, the J gene TRBJ1-2, with D hard to call. Germline loops: CDR1 SQVTM, CDR2 ANQGSEA. The CDR3 totals 12 residues. V shed 4 bases and J shed 4 bases, with 10 bases lying between them. The chain's CDR3 is CSVVKEPYGYTF. The CDR3 nucleotides are TGCAGCGTTGTAAAGGAACCCTATGGCTACACCTTC.

This chain uses TRBV19 with TRBJ1-2, with D unclear. Looked up from germline, CDR1 is LNHDA and CDR2 is SQIVND (reference sequence). Trimming cost V 6 bases and J 7 bases, with 9 bases left between them. CDR3 length equals 11 residues. CDR3 in amino acids: CASRVGTGYTF. In DNA, the CDR3 is TGTGCCAGTAGGGTCGGTACTGGCTACACCTTC.

The chain carries TRBV6-1 and TRBJ1-2; D gene ambiguous. The V gene's germline CDR1 is MNHNS and CDR2 SASEGT. The CDR3 covers 13 residues. V gave up 3 bases and J gave up 2 bases, with 7 bases separating them. The CDR3 DNA is TGTGCCAGCAGTGAGGGTAACAACTATGGCTACACCTTC. Translating gives CASSEGNNYGYTF.

The chain combines TRBV5-4 with TRBJ2-1; the D is unclear. In germline, CDR1 is SGHNT, CDR2 YYREEE (reference sequence). CDR3 length equals 16 residues. V dropped 4 bases and J dropped 5 bases, with 19 bases sitting between them. The CDR3 DNA reads TGTGCCAGCAGCCCGCCCAAGGGAATTAGGAACAATGAGCAGTTCTTC. Translated: CASSPPKGIRNNEQFF.

The V call is TRBV7-9, the J call TRBJ2-2; TRBD2 matches at 12 bases. V was pared by 4 bases and J by 7 bases, with 10 bases of the junction left unmatched. Germline CDR1 reads SEHNR; CDR2 reads FQNEAQ (reference sequence). This CDR3 has 17 residues. Here the CDR3 DNA reads TGTGCCAGCAGCTCTCCAGGACTAGCGGGATGGGTCGGGGAGCTGTTTTTT. Amino acids: CASSSPGLAGWVGELFF.

This clone was found once. This rearrangement joins TRBV29-1 to TRBJ2-2, with TRBD2 matching over 11 bases. The germline gives CDR1 SQVTM, CDR2 ANQGSEA. The CDR3 extends over 15 amino acids. With V trimmed by 4 bases and J by 5 bases, 6 bases remained unmatched. Here the CDR3 reads CSVAILAGGTGELFF. CDR3 coding DNA: TGCAGCGTTGCAATCCTAGCGGGGGGAACCGGGGAGCTGTTTTTT.